This TCR beta chain was identified during a study of shared T cell receptors in the human thymus. Measured with immunoSEQ multiplex PCR; TCRdb has only the in-frame clones, and not every one. The table has 500,000 to 550,000 clones, 75% to 85% seen once. This clone was detected only a few times. CDR3 size: 14 residues. Unmatched junction bases numbered 8, after V lost 6 bases and J lost 5 bases. CDR1 is MNHGY, CDR2 SAAAGT, per germline. These data are also associated with another study on human thymus T cells. That source reports: During corrective heart surgery, resections were taken, and the thymus tissue came from them. Thymic and blood repertoires appeared to display a bias in their usage of V and J genes.

The sequencing sample was made of thymocytes. The receptor's source is a boy under three years old with a congenital heart defect. The rearrangement links TRBV6-8 to TRBJ2-7; 9 nucleotides match TRBD1. CDR3 nucleotide sequence: TGTGCCAGCAGCTACAGGGGGCTCGTCCACGAGCAGTACTTC. This translates into CASSYRGLVHEQYF.